The 10 T cell receptor beta chains presented below share a single source sample, sequenced in a study of T-cell reconstitution after alpha-beta-depleted transplantation in children. For TCRbeta, the library was prepared with unique molecular identifiers. TCRdb itself ran the PCR reads through MiXCR, one entry per CDR3 protein. Found here are hundreds of thousands of distinct CDR3 sequences, 9.5% to 10% of them singletons; the top ten hold roughly a tenth. Sequences were derived from PBMCs from the stem cell graft donor, sampled from the stem cell graft. The receptors were gathered from a human donor who donated a stem cell graft to a child with SCID.

The chain couples TRBV20-1 to TRBJ1-4; TRBD1 matches at 7 bases. CDR1 is DFQATT, CDR2 SNEGSKA, per germline (reference sequence). The CDR3 is made up of 15 amino acids. The V and J ends lost 0 bases and 3 bases, in that order; junction bases with no gene match: 4. The CDR3 bases are TGCAGTGCTAGAGATGTGGGACAGCCTAATGAAAAACTGTTTTTT. Its protein product is CSARDVGQPNEKLFF.

In its sample, this clonotype was seen many times. This sequence joins TRBV12-3 or TRBV12-4 and TRBJ1-6, with TRBD1 matching over 7 bases. After removal of 6 bases from V and 9 bases from J, the junction contained 8 bases not matched to a gene. This CDR3 has 14 amino acids. The CDR3 coding sequence is TGTGCCAGCAGGACGCAGGGGGAGAGTTCACCCCTCCACTTT. This codes for CASRTQGESSPLHF.

This clonotype was picked up a small number of times. This sequence joins TRBV19 and TRBJ1-6; 8 bases are a match to TRBD1. The ends lost 6 bases at V and 10 bases at J; junction bases unmatched: 8. The CDR3 runs 14 residues. Germline V gene data show CDR1 as LNHDA and CDR2 as SQIVND (reference sequence). In DNA, the CDR3 is TGTGCCAGTAGCTGGGGACAGGAGCGCTCACCCCTCCACTTT. This gives the protein CASSWGQERSPLHF.

V gene TRBV12-3 or TRBV12-4 combines with J gene TRBJ1-2; no clear D gene. The CDR3 runs 14 residues. V was pared by 2 bases and J by 9 bases, with 16 bases between. The DNA of the CDR3 is TGTGCCAGCAGTTTAAGCGGAGGTCGGTCGAGCTACACCTTC. Its translation is CASSLSGGRSSYTF.

The chain is built from TRBV5-6 and TRBJ2-7; D is tentatively TRBD1 or TRBD2 (5 bases each). CDR1 and CDR2 (germline): SGHDT, YYEEEE. Trimming took off 0 bases at V and 7 bases at J, with 17 bases between the two ends. The CDR3 totals 15 residues. In DNA form, the CDR3 reads TGTGCCAGCAGCTTGGTTTCCGGGGCGGGTCAGGAGCAGTACTTC. It translates to CASSLVSGAGQEQYF.

The V and J genes are TRBV18 and TRBJ2-3; no definite D call. The CDR3 loop spans 14 amino acids. Trimming cost V 1 base and J 2 bases, with 7 bases left between them. The germline CDR1 and CDR2 sequences are KGHSH and LQKENI. The CDR3 loop reads CASSPQEVTDTQYF. In nucleotides, the CDR3 is TGTGCCAGCTCACCACAGGAAGTCACAGATACGCAGTATTTT.

This sequence joins TRBV12-3 or TRBV12-4 and TRBJ2-3; D might be TRBD1 (6 bases). CDR3 length equals 15 residues. V was cut by 3 bases and J by 1 base, with 11 bases left in between. The CDR3 protein is CASSFGGRGTDTQYF. The DNA for the CDR3 is TGTGCCAGCAGTTTTGGGGGCAGGGGCACAGATACGCAGTATTTT.

The V and J genes are TRBV12-3 or TRBV12-4 and TRBJ1-2, with 7 positions matching TRBD1. This CDR3 is built from 16 residues. The V and J ends lost 3 bases and 1 base, in that order; junction bases with no gene match: 8. The CDR3 protein is CASSFLQGPLNYGYTF. CDR3 DNA: TGTGCCAGCAGTTTTTTACAGGGGCCTCTTAACTATGGCTACACCTTC.

This clonotype showed up just a few times. The chain is built from TRBV20-1 and TRBJ1-2, with D maybe TRBD1 (5 bases). Looked up from germline, CDR1 is DFQATT and CDR2 is SNEGSKA (reference sequence). The CDR3 is 11 residues long. Between the trimmed V and J ends, which lost 3 bases and 5 bases, there was a span of 7 bases. In DNA form, the CDR3 reads TGCAGTGCTAGGGACACATATGGCTACACCTTC. It translates to CSARDTYGYTF.

This clonotype was found many times. V gene TRBV10-3 combines with J gene TRBJ2-1; D is uncertain. Germline loops: CDR1 ENHRY, CDR2 SYGVKD. The CDR3 is 15 residues long. Trimming stripped 0 bases from V and 10 bases from J, with 16 bases between. The CDR3 bases are TGTGCCATCAGTGAGTCGATTGCCCAGGTTGGAGAGCAGTTCTTC. Translation gives CAISESIAQVGEQFF.